A single sample gave rise to the 24 T cell receptor beta chains below, sequenced in a study of blood T cells in healthy people across ages. A second about 6 to 11 cycle PCR used barcoded and J-beta primers. TCRdb re-derived calls from the 5' RACE reads in MiXCR, one entry per CDR3 protein. The table lists roughly 650,000 distinct CDR3 sequences, about 32% of them singletons. The sequencing input was blood. All receptors derive from a woman older than 75 in good health.

This chain uses TRBV7-2 with TRBJ2-7; D unresolved. CDR3 size: 13 residues. V shed 3 bases and J shed 7 bases, with 13 bases lying between them. Germline lookup yields CDR1 SGHTA and CDR2 FQGNSA. The CDR3 here is CASSFGLYNEQYF. The CDR3 DNA reads as TGTGCCAGCAGCTTCGGGCTTTACAATGAGCAGTACTTC.

The rearrangement joins TRBV7-9 to TRBJ1-1; D is perhaps TRBD1 (5 bases). CDR1 and CDR2 (germline): SEHNR, FQNEAQ (reference sequence). V was clipped by 1 base and J by 3 bases, with 9 bases between them. The CDR3 length is 14 residues. CDR3 in DNA: TGTGCCAGCAGCTTAGTCTTGGGGGACACTGAAGCTTTCTTT. Residues: CASSLVLGDTEAFF.

The chain joins TRBV2 to TRBJ1-2, with TRBD1 as a possible D gene (6 bases). V was clipped by 6 bases and J by 5 bases, with 16 bases between them. This CDR3 spans 14 amino acids. CDR1 SNHLY and CDR2 FYNNEI come from the germline V gene. The CDR3 sequence is CASSGTKSRYGYTF. The CDR3 DNA reads TGTGCCAGCAGCGGGACAAAGTCTAGATATGGCTACACCTTC.

This clonotype was found a few times. The chain couples TRBV20-1 to TRBJ2-4, with D perhaps matching TRBD1 (6 bases). CDR1 and CDR2 (germline): DFQATT, SNEGSKA (reference sequence). Trimming left V 5 bases short and J 1 base short, with 9 bases between. CDR3 length equals 13 residues. CDR3 bases: TGCAGTGCTCGGCAGGGGGCCAAAAACATTCAGTACTTC. Protein: CSARQGAKNIQYF.

Worth noting for this clonotype: At one end the junction does not follow the germline gene, possibly because of a read error. This chain joins TRBV7-9 and TRBJ1-1; possibly TRBD1 for D (5 bases). From germline, CDR1 is SEHNR and CDR2 FQNEAQ (reference sequence). This CDR3 comprises 12 residues. CDR3 DNA: TGTGGCAGCAGCTATGGACAAACTGAAGCTTTCTTT. It specifies CGSSYGQTEAFF.

This clonotype was counted between two and nine times. The CDR3 DNA sequence: TGCGCCAGCAGCCAAGGGCACAGGGACTCTGGAAACACCATATATTTT. This encodes CASSQGHRDSGNTIYF. The gene calls are TRBV4-3 and TRBJ1-3; TRBD1 is a possible D gene (6 bases). From germline, CDR1 is LGHNA and CDR2 YSLEER. The CDR3 is made up of 16 amino acids. Deletions cut 1 base from V and 0 bases from J, with 10 bases between.

This rearrangement joins TRBV30 to TRBJ1-5, with D possibly being TRBD1 (5 bases). CDR1 is GTSNPN, CDR2 SVGIG, per germline (reference sequence). V lost 4 bases and J lost 4, with 14 bases in between. CDR3 length: 14 amino acids. Written as DNA, the CDR3 is TGTGCCTGGACCGAGGGGTTGACTAATCAGCCCCAGCATTTT. It specifies CAWTEGLTNQPQHF. Filled out from reference TRBV30 and TRBJ1-5, the complete variable domain reads SQTIHQWPATLVQPVGSPLSLECTVEGTSNPNLYWYRQAAGRGLQLLFYSVGIGQISSEVPQNLSASRPQDRQFILSSKKLLLSDSGFYLCAWTEGLTNQPQHFGDGTRLSIL.

The table lists this clonotype with many counts. CDR3 nucleotides: TGCAGCGTCTCCCATGGGGTTTCTCCCTACGAGCAGTACTTC. Amino acid sequence: CSVSHGVSPYEQYF. This sequence joins TRBV29-1 and TRBJ2-7; no definite D call. The CDR3 has 14 amino acids. V lost 6 bases, J lost 2 bases, and 17 bases lay in between. Germline V lookup: CDR1 SQVTM, CDR2 ANQGSEA.

In its sample, this clonotype was seen many times. This chain joins TRBV30 and TRBJ2-4, with D perhaps TRBD1 (5 bases). V was shortened by 1 base and J by 9 bases, with 10 bases between the two germline ends. The germline V gene encodes CDR1 GTSNPN and CDR2 SVGIG (reference sequence). This CDR3 is built from 12 residues. CDR3: CAWSEGQGIQYF. The CDR3 DNA follows: TGTGCCTGGAGTGAAGGGCAGGGCATTCAGTACTTC.

This chain connects TRBV7-2 to TRBJ2-7, with D maybe TRBD1 (5 bases). CDR1 is SGHTA and CDR2 is FQGNSA in the germline V gene. Trimming stripped 5 bases from V and 4 bases from J, with 15 bases between. The length of the CDR3 is 14 residues. DNA for the CDR3: TGTGCCAGCAGCCGCCACAGGACGGAGTACGAGCAGTACTTC. Translation gives CASSRHRTEYEQYF.

Of note for this clonotype: Being one base from a much bigger clone, this may be a read error. The chain links TRBV20-1 to TRBJ2-5; 10 bases map to TRBD2. Per the germline V gene, CDR1 is DFQATT and CDR2 is SNEGSKA (reference sequence). This CDR3 spans 15 amino acids. Trimming at V came to 3 bases and at J to 11 bases, leaving 15 bases not matched to a gene. The CDR3 nucleotides are TGCAGTGCTAGCCCCACTAGCGGGGTCGTCAATGAGCAGTACTTC. It translates to CSASPTSGVVNEQYF.

As concerns this clonotype: With a much larger clone just one base away, this may be a read error. V and J are TRBV9 and TRBJ2-7; unclear D gene. Germline values: CDR1 SGDLS, CDR2 YYNGEE. The CDR3 loop spans 13 amino acids. CDR3 protein: CASSVEGAYEQHF. Written as DNA, the CDR3 is TGTGCCAGCAGCGTAGAGGGTGCCTACGAGCAGCACTTC.

A word on this clonotype: A much bigger clone sits one base away, suggesting this may be a read error. The chain recombines TRBV4-2 with TRBJ2-7, with D unresolved. This CDR3 region has 13 residues. Germline-derived CDR1 and CDR2 are LGHNA and YNFKEQ. The CDR3 sequence: CASSQEGSYEQHF. The CDR3 nucleotides are TGTGCCAGCAGCCAAGAAGGATCCTACGAGCAGCACTTC.

About this clonotype: This may be a read error: a much more frequent sequence differs by one nucleotide. The chain has TRBV7-8 and TRBJ1-2; D is uncertain. The CDR3 sequence is 15 residues long. Germline V gene data show CDR1 as SGHVS and CDR2 as FQNEAQ. Trimming removed 11 bases from V and 4 bases from J, with 23 bases in between. CDR3 sequence: CAGNPREGKGYGYTF. The DNA for the CDR3 is TGTGCCGGCAACCCGAGGGAGGGTAAAGGCTATGGCTACACCTTC.

The rearrangement uses TRBV20-1 and TRBJ2-7; D is possibly TRBD1 (5 bases). The CDR3 loop spans 14 amino acids. Between the trimmed V and J ends, which lost 0 bases and 2 bases, there was a span of 11 bases. Germline CDR1 reads DFQATT; CDR2 reads SNEGSKA (reference sequence). Written as DNA, the CDR3 is TGCAGTGCTAGAGATCTACAGGAAACCTACGAGCAGTACTTC. It yields the protein CSARDLQETYEQYF.

This chain joins TRBV14 and TRBJ2-5; TRBD1 aligns across 9 bases. V gave up 3 bases and J gave up 9 bases; unmatched junction bases: 5. From germline, CDR1 is SGHDN and CDR2 FVKESK. The CDR3 spans 13 residues. CDR3 nucleotides: TGTGCCAGCAGCCAGGGGACAGGGAGGGCCCAGTACTTC. This encodes CASSQGTGRAQYF. Looking up the rest from reference TRBV14 and TRBJ2-5 gives the full variable domain: EAGVTQFPSHSVIEKGQTVTLRCDPISGHDNLYWYRRVMGKEIKFLLHFVKESKQDESGMPNNRFLAERTGGTYSTLKVQPAELEDSGVYFCASSQGTGRAQYFGPGTRLLVL.

This clonotype has only a few counts. The genes are TRBV4-1 and TRBJ1-2; D unclear. Trimming pared 3 bases from V and 5 bases from J, leaving 13 bases between. The CDR3 contains 14 residues. Per germline, CDR1 MGHRA and CDR2 YSYEKL. Written as DNA, the CDR3 is TGCGCCAGCAGCCAGAGGGAGACATTGTATGGCTACACCTTC. It specifies CASSQRETLYGYTF.

The chain joins TRBV7-9 to TRBJ2-6, with TRBD2 as a possible D gene (5 bases). This CDR3 is 15 amino acids long. Germline CDR1 and CDR2: SEHNR and FQNEAQ (reference sequence). Trimming took off 5 bases at V and 2 bases at J, with 10 bases between the two ends. The CDR3 reads CASSRLATGANVLTF. CDR3 in DNA: TGTGCCAGCAGCCGGCTAGCTACTGGGGCCAACGTCCTGACTTTC.

The CDR3 is CAISESDRTFSGANVLTF. CDR3 nucleotides: TGTGCCATCAGTGAGTCTGACAGAACGTTCTCTGGGGCCAACGTCCTGACTTTC. The chain has TRBV10-3 and TRBJ2-6; possibly TRBD1 for D (5 bases). V was clipped by 0 bases and J by 0 bases, with 12 bases between them. In germline, CDR1 is ENHRY, CDR2 SYGVKD. This CDR3 region has 18 residues.

The J gene is TRBJ2-1, the V gene TRBV28; 13 bases map to TRBD2. The CDR3 sequence is 16 residues long. Germline-derived CDR1 and CDR2 are MDHEN and SYDVKM. V shed 5 bases and J 5 bases; nucleotides not matched to a gene: 6. The CDR3 DNA reads as TGTGCCAGCAGTGCACTAGCGGGGGGGCGCCACAATGAGCAGTTCTTC. Translating gives CASSALAGGRHNEQFF.

Details on this clonotype: A much larger clone lies one base from this, so it may be a read error. V is TRBV20-1 and J is TRBJ2-7; 11 positions agree with TRBD2. This CDR3 comprises 15 residues. Germline values: CDR1 DFQATT, CDR2 SNEGSKA (reference sequence). V dropped 5 bases and J dropped 7; count of bases not matched to a gene: 13. The CDR3 DNA is TGCAGTGCTGGATACCCTAGCGGGGGGCTCAGTGAGCAGTACTTC. Its translation: CSAGYPSGGLSEQYF.

There are a few counts of this clonotype. The chain carries TRBV9 and TRBJ2-3; 9 nucleotides align to TRBD2. The V gene end was trimmed by 4 bases and the J gene end by 5 bases; junction bases not matched to a gene: 2. CDR1 is SGDLS and CDR2 is YYNGEE in the germline V gene. The CDR3 runs 13 residues. CDR3 sequence reads: CASSSSGVDTQYF. The DNA for the CDR3 is TGTGCCAGCAGCTCTAGCGGGGTAGATACGCAGTATTTT.

V usage is TRBV20-1 and J usage is TRBJ2-1; D gene unclear. Germline V gene lookup returns CDR1 DFQATT and CDR2 SNEGSKA (reference sequence). Trimming removed 6 bases from V and 7 bases from J, with 25 bases in between. The CDR3 length is 16 residues. CDR3 protein: CSAQSPGGSLLNEQFF. CDR3 DNA sequence: TGCAGTGCCCAGAGCCCAGGCGGTTCTCTATTGAATGAGCAGTTCTTC.

The J gene is TRBJ1-2, the V gene TRBV14; D perhaps matches TRBD1 (5 bases). CDR3 length: 13 residues. Between the trimmed V and J ends, which lost 1 base and 8 bases, there was a span of 11 bases. Germline lookup yields CDR1 SGHDN and CDR2 FVKESK. The CDR3 spells CASSQVGAEGYTF. DNA for the CDR3: TGTGCCAGCAGCCAAGTAGGGGCGGAAGGCTACACCTTC.